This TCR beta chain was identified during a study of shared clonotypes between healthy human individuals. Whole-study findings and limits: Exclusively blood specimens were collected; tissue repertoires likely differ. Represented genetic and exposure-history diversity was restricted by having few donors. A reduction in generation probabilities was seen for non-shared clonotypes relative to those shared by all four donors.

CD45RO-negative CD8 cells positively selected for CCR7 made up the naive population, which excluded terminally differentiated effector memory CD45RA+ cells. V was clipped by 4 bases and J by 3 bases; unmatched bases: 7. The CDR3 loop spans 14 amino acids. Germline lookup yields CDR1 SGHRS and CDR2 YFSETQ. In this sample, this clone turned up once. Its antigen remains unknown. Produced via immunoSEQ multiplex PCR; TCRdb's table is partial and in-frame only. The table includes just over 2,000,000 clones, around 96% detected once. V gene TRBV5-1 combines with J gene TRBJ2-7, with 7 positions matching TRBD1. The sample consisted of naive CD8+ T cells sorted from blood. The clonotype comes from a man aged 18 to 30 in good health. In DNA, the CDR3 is TGCGCCAGCAGCCAATGGCCAGGGGGCTACGAGCAGTACTTC. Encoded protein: CASSQWPGGYEQYF. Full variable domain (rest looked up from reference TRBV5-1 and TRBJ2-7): KAGVTQTPRYLIKTRGQQVTLSCSPISGHRSVSWYQQTPGQGLQFLFEYFSETQRNKGNFPGRFSGRQFSNSRSEMNVSTLELGDSALYLCASSQWPGGYEQYFGPGTRLTVT.